The rows below give T cell receptor beta chains drawn from one sample of a study of immune evolution from preneoplasia to lung adenocarcinoma. The data were produced by immunoSEQ multiplex PCR, yet TCRdb's version contains in-frame clones alone and is incomplete. Here the sample spans some 6,100 clones, 75% to 90% being singletons. The sample taken for sequencing was FFPE invasive lung adenocarcinoma tissue. These receptors came from a person between 60 and 69 years old with lung adenocarcinoma. Each CDR3 is given with its conserved first and last residue. A D gene is named only where the DNA matches it firmly. Only part of the rows carry a size: once, few, many, or a class if the clone is expanded.

v_gene	d_gene	j_gene	abundance	CDR3nt	CDR3aa
TRBV5-6	.	TRBJ2-1	.	TGTGCCAGCAGCACTCGACGGAGGAGCTCCTACAATGAGCAGTTCTTC	CASSTRRRSSYNEQFF
TRBV7-9	.	TRBJ2-7	.	TGTGCCAGCAGCTTAGAGGCGTACGAGCAGTACTTC	CASSLEAYEQYF
TRBV5-6	.	TRBJ2-3	once	TGTGCCAGCAGCTTTGGGGAGGGGGCGAATACGCAGTATTTT	CASSFGEGANTQYF
TRBV6-5	TRBD1	TRBJ2-7	.	TGTGCCAGCAGTTACTCCCCACAGGGGGGCTACGAGCAGTACTTC	CASSYSPQGGYEQYF
TRBV7-8	.	TRBJ2-7	.	TGTGCCAGCAGCTCCCTGGGCGGCTACGAGCAGTACTTC	CASSSLGGYEQYF
TRBV5-1	TRBD1	TRBJ2-7	once	TGCGCCAGCAGCTTGGACCCCCGGGACAGTGACTACGAGCAGTACTTC	CASSLDPRDSDYEQYF
TRBV11-2	.	TRBJ2-7	.	TGTGCCAGCAGCTCTTGGGAAGGGACAATCTACGAGCAGTACTTC	CASSSWEGTIYEQYF
TRBV6-4	TRBD2	TRBJ2-7	once	TGTGCCAGCAGTTATTCGGCGGGAGGAACCTACGAGCAGTACTTC	CASSYSAGGTYEQYF
TRBV7-2	.	TRBJ1-5	.	TGTGCCAGCAGCTTAGGCGTAGCGTCGTATCAGCCCCAGCATTTT	CASSLGVASYQPQHF
TRBV10-3	.	TRBJ2-7	once	TGTGCCATCAGTGAGTCTACAGAACCCTACGAGCAGTACTTC	CAISESTEPYEQYF
TRBV18	.	TRBJ2-6	.	TGTGCCAGCTCACCGGGCTCTGGGGCCAACGTCCTGACTTTC	CASSPGSGANVLTF
TRBV18	.	TRBJ1-3	.	TGTGCCAGCTCAACATGGGTTGCTTCTGGAAACACCATATATTTT	CASSTWVASGNTIYF
TRBV7-8	.	TRBJ2-1	.	TGTGCCAGCAGCTTATTGCGGGATGGTGATGAGCAGTTCTTC	CASSLLRDGDEQFF
TRBV7-2	.	TRBJ1-2	.	TGTGCCAGCAGCTTCAACCAGGGTGACTATGGCTACACCTTC	CASSFNQGDYGYTF
TRBV2	.	TRBJ2-1	once	TGTGCCAGCAGGCTTTACAATGAGCAGTTCTTC	CASRLYNEQFF
TRBV11-1	TRBD1	TRBJ2-7	.	TGTGCCAGCAGCTTTGACAGACAGGGGATCTACGAGCAGTACTTC	CASSFDRQGIYEQYF
TRBV4-1	TRBD1	TRBJ2-5	few	TGCGCCACCTCACAGGGGGTAAAAGAGACCCAGTACTTC	CATSQGVKETQYF
TRBV6-6	.	TRBJ2-5	.	TGTGCCAGCAGCCCGGGGGCTAAGCGGTCCGCGGGGACCCAGTACTTC	CASSPGAKRSAGTQYF
TRBV13	.	TRBJ2-7	.	TGTGCCAGCAGCTCCCTTGCTAACGAGCAGTACTTC	CASSSLANEQYF
TRBV30	.	TRBJ2-3	.	TGTGCCTGGAGTTACATGAGGGTTGGCACAGATACGCAGTATTTT	CAWSYMRVGTDTQYF
TRBV19	.	TRBJ1-5	.	TGTGCCAGTAGTATAGGGGGGAGCAATCAGCCCCAGCATTTT	CASSIGGSNQPQHF
TRBV29-1	.	TRBJ2-5	.	TGCAGCGTTTTGGAGGACAGTGGGAAGACCCAGTACTTC	CSVLEDSGKTQYF
TRBV5-1	TRBD1	TRBJ1-4	.	TGCGCCAGCAGCCCGGACAGGATGGGAAGTGAAAAACTGTTTTTT	CASSPDRMGSEKLFF
TRBV9	.	TRBJ2-1	.	TGTGCCAGCAGCGTAGGGGAGACCAATGAGCAGTTCTTC	CASSVGETNEQFF
TRBV28	TRBD2	TRBJ2-7	once	TGTGCCAGCAGGACAGCGGGAGGATCCTACGAGCAGTACTTC	CASRTAGGSYEQYF
TRBV7-9	.	TRBJ2-5	.	TGTGCCAGCAGCTTGATGGGGGCGAAAGAGACCCAGTACTTC	CASSLMGAKETQYF
TRBV18	.	TRBJ1-5	.	TGTGCCAGCTCACTACAGGGATTAGATCAGCCCCAGCATTTT	CASSLQGLDQPQHF
TRBV2	TRBD1	TRBJ2-7	.	TGTGCCAGCTCTCGACAGGGGGCCAACGAGCAGTACTTC	CASSRQGANEQYF
TRBV5-1	TRBD1	TRBJ1-2	.	TGCGCCAGCAGCCGGGACAGGGATCGATATGGCTACACCTTC	CASSRDRDRYGYTF
TRBV5-1	.	TRBJ2-1	.	TGCGCCAGCAGCTTGCAGGAGCTCTACAATGAGCAGTTCTTC	CASSLQELYNEQFF
TRBV7-8	.	TRBJ1-4	few	TGTGCCAGCAGTCGGACAGAGGCCAGGGAAAAACTGTTTTTT	CASSRTEAREKLFF
TRBV6-1	TRBD1	TRBJ1-5	few	TGTGCCAGCAGTGGCGGGACAGGGTTCGCTGATCAGCCCCAGCATTTT	CASSGGTGFADQPQHF
TRBV11-3	TRBD2	TRBJ2-1	few	TGTGCCAGCAGCTTTAAAGCCGGGACTAGCGGGGGCTATGAGCAGTTCTTC	CASSFKAGTSGGYEQFF
TRBV29-1	TRBD1	TRBJ2-7	.	TGCAGCGCTCGGACAGGGGGTACCTACGAGCAGTACTTC	CSARTGGTYEQYF
TRBV5-1	TRBD1	TRBJ1-4	.	TGCGCCAGCAGCTCGCTGGGACAGTCGCTTGAAAAACTGTTTTTT	CASSSLGQSLEKLFF
TRBV9	TRBD2	TRBJ2-7	.	TGTGCCAGCAGCGTAGGACTAGCGGGAAGTTACGAGCAGTACTTC	CASSVGLAGSYEQYF
TRBV11-3	.	TRBJ2-1	.	TGTGCCAGCAGCTCCAATGGTGTAAATGAGCAGTTCTTC	CASSSNGVNEQFF
TRBV9	.	TRBJ2-5	.	TGTGCCAGCAGTGACGCCGGACGGGGAGAGACCCAGTACTTC	CASSDAGRGETQYF
TRBV5-6	.	TRBJ2-7	once	TGTGCCAGCAGCTTGAACAGCGCAGCCTACGAGCAGTACTTC	CASSLNSAAYEQYF
TRBV27	TRBD2	TRBJ2-7	.	TGTGCCAGCAGTCCGAGGACTAGCGGGAGGGCCTCCTACGAGCAGTACTTC	CASSPRTSGRASYEQYF
TRBV18	.	TRBJ1-2	.	TGTGCCAGCTCACCATACGGCAGAGTCCGCTATGGCTACACCTTC	CASSPYGRVRYGYTF
TRBV5-4	.	TRBJ2-2	.	TGTGCCAGCAGTACCGCAGGATCAACTCACACCGGGGAGCTGTTTTTT	CASSTAGSTHTGELFF
TRBV4-2	.	TRBJ2-2	once	TGTGCCAGCAGCCGGACGGACCGGGGCGGGGAGCTGTTTTTT	CASSRTDRGGELFF
TRBV19	.	TRBJ2-1	.	TGTGCCAGTGCTGTAGATATATACAATGAGCAGTTCTTC	CASAVDIYNEQFF
TRBV11-1	.	TRBJ1-3	.	TGTGCCAGCAGCTCCGGCCTGGGGACCTCTGGAAACACCATATATTTT	CASSSGLGTSGNTIYF
TRBV5-1	.	TRBJ1-3	.	TGCGCCAGCAGCTTTGACGGTGGAAACACCATATATTTT	CASSFDGGNTIYF
TRBV5-4	TRBD2	TRBJ2-5	.	TGTGCCAGCAGCACTACTAGCGGGAGTAGGGAGACCCAGTACTTC	CASSTTSGSRETQYF
TRBV9	TRBD1	TRBJ1-2	.	TGTGCCAGCAGCGTAGGACAGGGGATAGGTGGCTACACCTTC	CASSVGQGIGGYTF
TRBV9	.	TRBJ2-3	.	TGTGCCAGCAGGGGCACAGATACGCAGTATTTT	CASRGTDTQYF
TRBV7-9	.	TRBJ2-5	.	TGTGCCAGCAGCTGGATAGGGGAGACCCAGTACTTC	CASSWIGETQYF
TRBV4-1	.	TRBJ1-2	.	TGCGCCAGCAGCCATATCACGAGGGGGGGTTTAAACTATGGCTACACCTTC	CASSHITRGGLNYGYTF
TRBV13	TRBD2	TRBJ2-6	.	TGTGCCAGCAGCTTCTTTCCCGGGACTAATACTGGGGCCAACGTCCTGACTTTC	CASSFFPGTNTGANVLTF
TRBV30	.	TRBJ1-5	.	TGTGCCTGGAGCTTGGGCACAGGCAATCAGCCCCAGCATTTT	CAWSLGTGNQPQHF
TRBV18	.	TRBJ2-7	few	TGTGCCAGCTCACCGGGAAACCAAAGGCACGAGCAGTACTTC	CASSPGNQRHEQYF
TRBV10-2	.	TRBJ2-5	.	TGCGCCAGCAAAAGGACTCTGGGGGAAGAGACCCAGTACTTC	CASKRTLGEETQYF
TRBV28	TRBD1	TRBJ2-7	.	TGTGCCAGCAACCACCTCGGGACAGGGCTCGGCGAGCAGTACTTC	CASNHLGTGLGEQYF
TRBV5-6	TRBD1	TRBJ1-4	few	TGTGCCAGCCATAGACAGGGATATTCGAAAGGAGAAAAACTGTTTTTT	CASHRQGYSKGEKLFF
TRBV2	TRBD2	TRBJ2-3	.	TGTGCCAGCGCTTCCGGGACTAGGGGAGATACGCAGTATTTT	CASASGTRGDTQYF